These 29 T cell receptor beta chains originate from one sample sequenced in a study of T-cell reconstitution after alpha-beta-depleted transplantation in children. Unique molecular identifiers were used to barcode this TCRbeta library. TCRdb ran MiXCR on the PCR reads and lists one entry per CDR3 protein. The sample holds around 580,000 distinct CDR3 sequences, under 25% seen once. The sequences come from PBMCs, mostly from graft donor cells, collected 360 days after TCRalphabeta/CD19-depleted stem cell transplant. Receptors originate from a boy under three years old who had a stem cell transplant for acute myeloid leukemia, so the T cells may come from the graft donor.

This chain uses TRBV5-6 with TRBJ1-1; no clear D gene. The CDR3 sequence is 15 residues long. Trimming pared 4 bases from V and 5 bases from J, leaving 18 bases between. Germline V CDR1 and CDR2: SGHDT, YYEEEE. CDR3 sequence: CASSENPAQWTEAFF. The CDR3 nucleotides are TGTGCCAGCAGCGAGAACCCGGCGCAGTGGACTGAAGCTTTCTTT.

This sequence joins TRBV9 and TRBJ2-2; TRBD1 is a possible D gene (5 bases). CDR3 length: 13 amino acids. The germline CDR1 and CDR2 sequences are SGDLS and YYNGEE. V dropped 4 bases and J dropped 6 bases, with 10 bases sitting between them. CDR3 in DNA: TGTGCCAGCAGCCCCCTAGGGGCCGGGGAGCTGTTTTTT. It translates to CASSPLGAGELFF. Combining the CDR3 with reference TRBV9 and TRBJ2-2 gives the whole variable domain DSGVTQTPKHLITATGQRVTLRCSPRSGDLSVYWYQQSLDQGLQFLIQYYNGEERAKGNILERFSAQQFPDLHSELNLSSLELGDSALYFCASSPLGAGELFFGEGSRLTVL.

The chain joins TRBV29-1 to TRBJ2-7, with 10 bases that match TRBD2. Germline CDR1 and CDR2: SQVTM and ANQGSEA. CDR3 length: 17 amino acids. J gave up 8 bases and V 7 bases, and 23 bases lay outside the gene matches. The CDR3 nucleotides are TGCAGCGCAATCCGAGATGACTCTAGCGGGGGCGGGTACAAGCAGTACTTC. The encoded protein is CSAIRDDSSGGGYKQYF.

Many counts were recorded for this clonotype. V usage is TRBV7-9 and J usage is TRBJ2-5; D may be TRBD2 (5 bases). The CDR3 is 13 residues long. Germline V gene sequence: CDR1 SEHNR, CDR2 FQNEAQ (reference sequence). Between the trimmed V and J ends, which lost 3 bases and 5 bases, there was a span of 10 bases. In DNA, the CDR3 is TGTGCCAGCAGCTTTGGAGGCGTGGAGACCCAGTACTTC. Translated, it gives CASSFGGVETQYF.

The J gene is TRBJ2-2, the V gene TRBV6-1, with D perhaps matching TRBD1 or TRBD2 (5 bases each). Looked up from germline, CDR1 is MNHNS and CDR2 is SASEGT. V was cut by 5 bases and J by 6 bases, with 19 bases left in between. The length of the CDR3 is 16 residues. The CDR3 DNA is TGTGCCAGCAGTCCGGGGCTGAATTTTATCGCCGGGGAGCTGTTTTTT. Translating gives CASSPGLNFIAGELFF.

This clonotype turned up a few times. The rearrangement uses TRBV27 and TRBJ2-7, with D possibly TRBD1 on 6 matching bases. This CDR3 comprises 13 residues. V lost 2 bases and J lost 5, with 10 bases in between. CDR1 is MNHEY, CDR2 SMNVEV, per germline (reference sequence). This CDR3 is CASSLGAGDEQYV. DNA for the CDR3: TGTGCCAGCAGTTTAGGGGCAGGGGACGAGCAGTACGTC.

This clonotype was observed at least ten times. The genes are TRBV20-1 and TRBJ1-5, with TRBD1 matching over 7 bases. After removal of 5 bases from V and 7 bases from J, the junction contained 11 bases not matched to a gene. Germline CDR1 DFQATT, CDR2 SNEGSKA (reference sequence). CDR3 size: 14 residues. CDR3 amino acids: CSAGLQGFEQPQHF. As DNA, the CDR3 is TGCAGTGCTGGACTACAGGGGTTCGAGCAGCCCCAGCATTTT.

This clonotype was counted at least ten times. The J gene is TRBJ2-1, the V gene TRBV4-3; D call uncertain. CDR1 and CDR2 from the germline V gene are LGHNA and YSLEER. This CDR3 is 12 amino acids long. V lost 0 bases to trimming and J lost 9 bases, with 6 bases between them. CDR3 loop: CASSQDHFEQFF. CDR3 nucleotides: TGCGCCAGCAGCCAAGATCATTTTGAGCAGTTCTTC.

This clonotype turned up a few times. The rearrangement links TRBV29-1 to TRBJ1-2, with TRBD1 matching 9 bases. This CDR3 has 13 amino acids. With 7 bases clipped from V and 1 base from J, the junction kept 4 bases outside the gene matches. The germline gives CDR1 SQVTM, CDR2 ANQGSEA. The CDR3 region is CSADRGINYGYTF. CDR3 bases: TGCAGCGCCGACAGGGGGATTAACTATGGCTACACCTTC.

This clonotype was found many times. This chain joins TRBV5-1 and TRBJ2-1; 8 nucleotides line up with TRBD1. Germline assignment: CDR1 SGHRS and CDR2 YFSETQ. Trimming cost V 0 bases and J 6 bases; bases outside gene matches: 14. The length of the CDR3 is 18 residues. This CDR3 is CASSLAFRGRGRSNEQFF. The CDR3 DNA follows: TGCGCCAGCAGCTTGGCCTTTCGAGGCAGGGGGCGATCCAATGAGCAGTTCTTC. The full variable domain, rest sourced from reference TRBV5-1 and TRBJ2-1, is KAGVTQTPRYLIKTRGQQVTLSCSPISGHRSVSWYQQTPGQGLQFLFEYFSETQRNKGNFPGRFSGRQFSNSRSEMNVSTLELGDSALYLCASSLAFRGRGRSNEQFFGPGTRLTVL.

V is TRBV12-3 or TRBV12-4 and J is TRBJ1-2; D uncertain. V was shortened by 6 bases and J by 8 bases, with 13 bases between the two germline ends. This CDR3 contains 12 residues. CDR3 loop: CASRTLPEGYTF. The CDR3 DNA reads as TGTGCCAGCAGAACCCTACCGGAGGGCTACACCTTC.

This chain uses TRBV21-1 with TRBJ2-7; the table calls TRBD2, which could not be checked here. TRBV21-1 is deemed a pseudogene. The CDR3 length is 16 residues. The CDR3 region has the DNA TGTGCCAGCAGCAAAGAGGTGGAGGGAGTGTCCTACGAGCAGTACGTC. This sequence encodes CASSKEVEGVSYEQYV.

This clonotype has more than one count but fewer than ten. The V and J genes are TRBV29-1 and TRBJ1-1; D is possibly TRBD1 (5 bases). The CDR3 is made up of 11 amino acids. Germline CDR1 and CDR2: SQVTM and ANQGSEA. The ends were cut back, 7 bases at V and 5 bases at J, with 11 bases in the middle. The DNA of the CDR3 is TGCAGCGCCGGGGAGGGGACTGAAGCTTTCTTT. Protein sequence: CSAGEGTEAFF.

This chain joins TRBV12-3 or TRBV12-4 and TRBJ1-1; D ambiguous. CDR3 length: 14 amino acids. Trimming removed 2 bases at V and 10 bases at J, with 17 bases between. The CDR3 is CASSLIRGAGGAFF. The CDR3 DNA is TGTGCCAGCAGTTTAATTCGGGGAGCCGGCGGAGCTTTCTTT.

In this sample, this clonotype turned up many times. The chain links TRBV14 to TRBJ2-7; 9 nucleotides align to TRBD2. Germline CDR1 SGHDN, CDR2 FVKESK. The CDR3 spans 17 residues. Trimming cost V 0 bases and J 0 bases; bases outside gene matches: 6. The DNA for the CDR3 is TGTGCCAGCAGCCAAGAATCCACTAGCGGGCTCTCCTACGAGCAGTACTTC. Translated: CASSQESTSGLSYEQYF. Filled out from reference TRBV14 and TRBJ2-7, the complete variable domain reads EAGVTQFPSHSVIEKGQTVTLRCDPISGHDNLYWYRRVMGKEIKFLLHFVKESKQDESGMPNNRFLAERTGGTYSTLKVQPAELEDSGVYFCASSQESTSGLSYEQYFGPGTRLTVT.

Ten or more counts support this clonotype. V gene TRBV7-8 combines with J gene TRBJ2-7, with D tentatively TRBD1 (7 bases). Germline V CDR1 and CDR2: SGHVS, FQNEAQ. Trimming stripped 3 bases from V and 4 bases from J, with 13 bases between. The CDR3 sequence is 14 residues long. CDR3 loop: CASSLPGGRYEQYF. The CDR3, as DNA: TGTGCCAGCAGCTTGCCAGGGGGGAGATACGAGCAGTACTTC.

This clonotype was seen a few times. V is TRBV20-1 and J is TRBJ2-1; D is perhaps TRBD1 or TRBD2 (5 bases each). The V gene's germline CDR1 is DFQATT and CDR2 SNEGSKA (reference sequence). Between the trimmed V and J ends, which lost 2 bases and 6 bases, there was a span of 17 bases. The CDR3 has 15 amino acids. DNA of the CDR3: TGCAGTGCTAGAAGGGACCACATGGCTGGCAATGAGCAGTTCTTC. Its translation is CSARRDHMAGNEQFF.

The chain combines TRBV20-1 with TRBJ2-7, with 9 positions matching TRBD2. This CDR3 is built from 14 residues. Germline CDR1 is DFQATT and CDR2 is SNEGSKA (reference sequence). With V trimmed by 4 bases and J by 6 bases, 10 bases remained unmatched. The CDR3 sequence is CSANPTSGSAEQYF. Here the CDR3 DNA reads TGCAGTGCTAACCCGACTAGCGGATCGGCCGAGCAGTACTTC.

The chain is built from TRBV18 and TRBJ2-3; 11 nucleotides match TRBD1. The CDR3 length is 15 residues. The germline V gene encodes CDR1 KGHSH and CDR2 LQKENI. V gave up 5 bases and J gave up 4 bases; unmatched junction bases: 5. The CDR3 protein is CASSTDRGLSDTQYF. CDR3 DNA: TGTGCCAGCTCAACGGACAGGGGGCTGTCAGATACGCAGTATTTT.

The V call is TRBV6-1, the J call TRBJ1-3; a weak D match, TRBD1 (5 bases). The CDR3 is 15 residues long. V was pared by 4 bases and J by 8 bases, with 18 bases between. Germline V gene lookup returns CDR1 MNHNS and CDR2 SASEGT. Written as DNA, the CDR3 is TGTGCCAGCAGTGCCGTCGGGGCAGGGAAGTACACCATATATTTT. It yields the protein CASSAVGAGKYTIYF.

This rearrangement joins TRBV20-1 to TRBJ2-5; 12 bases agree with TRBD2. This CDR3 has 15 amino acids. CDR1 is DFQATT, CDR2 SNEGSKA, per germline (reference sequence). V lost 3 bases, J lost 4 bases, and 6 bases stayed unmatched. In DNA form, the CDR3 reads TGCAGTGCTAGCCTAGCGGGGGGGTTTCCAGAGACCCAGTACTTC. It specifies CSASLAGGFPETQYF.

This clonotype showed up many times. The J gene is TRBJ1-5, the V gene TRBV4-3; tentatively, D is TRBD1 (6 bases). This CDR3 is built from 18 residues. Trimming removed 0 bases at V and 4 bases at J, with 19 bases between. The V gene's germline CDR1 is LGHNA and CDR2 YSLEER. The CDR3 spells CASSQDWAPGHPNQPQHF. CDR3 bases: TGCGCCAGCAGCCAAGATTGGGCTCCGGGACACCCTAATCAGCCCCAGCATTTT.

The sample holds many counts of this clonotype. V and J are TRBV28 and TRBJ2-5; tentative D call: TRBD2 (5 bases). Trimming pared 8 bases from V and 6 bases from J, leaving 16 bases between. Germline values: CDR1 MDHEN, CDR2 SYDVKM. This CDR3 is built from 13 residues. In DNA form, the CDR3 reads TGTGCCAGCCAGCCGGGTCGAGGGAAGACCCAGTACTTC. Protein: CASQPGRGKTQYF.

CDR3 loop: CSARDRGSFGKLFF. Here the CDR3 DNA reads TGCAGTGCTAGAGATAGGGGTTCTTTCGGAAAACTGTTTTTT. The rearrangement joins TRBV20-1 to TRBJ1-4; possibly TRBD1 for D (5 bases). The V gene lost 0 bases and the J gene lost 10 bases, with 15 bases spanning the gap. The CDR3 sequence is 14 residues long. Germline assignment: CDR1 DFQATT and CDR2 SNEGSKA (reference sequence).

This clonotype was counted only a few times. The V and J genes are TRBV20-1 and TRBJ1-1; D unclear. Germline V gene data show CDR1 as DFQATT and CDR2 as SNEGSKA (reference sequence). Trimming stripped 0 bases from V and 11 bases from J, with 19 bases between. CDR3 length: 14 residues. CDR3 coding DNA: TGCAGTGCTAGAGATCCCGCTCTTTCCCCCGGGGCTTTCTTT. Residues: CSARDPALSPGAFF.

The rearrangement joins TRBV20-1 to TRBJ2-3; 8 bases line up with TRBD2. This CDR3 has 17 amino acids. The ends lost 0 bases at V and 0 bases at J; junction bases unmatched: 8. Germline-derived CDR1 and CDR2 are DFQATT and SNEGSKA (reference sequence). CDR3 sequence: CSARDPLVAGSTDTQYF. Written as DNA, the CDR3 is TGCAGTGCTAGAGATCCCCTCGTAGCGGGGAGCACAGATACGCAGTATTTT.

This clonotype was seen at least ten times. The rearrangement links TRBV15 to TRBJ2-5; D ambiguous. CDR1 and CDR2 (germline): LNHNV, YYDKDF (reference sequence). Trimming cost V 0 bases and J 5 bases, with 7 bases left between them. The CDR3 has 13 amino acids. CDR3 nucleotides: TGTGCCACCAGCAGAGACCAAAGGGAGACCCAGTACTTC. Its translation: CATSRDQRETQYF. Using reference TRBV15 and TRBJ2-5 for the parts outside the CDR3, the full variable domain is DAMVIQNPRYQVTQFGKPVTLSCSQTLNHNVMYWYQQKSSQAPKLLFHYYDKDFNNEADTPDNFQSRRPNTSFCFLDIRSPGLGDTAMYLCATSRDQRETQYFGPGTRLLVL.

This chain uses TRBV29-1 with TRBJ2-2; 7 bases fit TRBD1. The CDR3 totals 15 residues. V shed 7 bases and J 5 bases; nucleotides not matched to a gene: 13. The germline V gene encodes CDR1 SQVTM and CDR2 ANQGSEA. The CDR3 region has the DNA TGCAGCGCCTTGAGAACAGGGGTAGGAACCGGGGAGCTGTTTTTT. It translates to CSALRTGVGTGELFF.

This clonotype was detected many times. This chain links TRBV7-9 with TRBJ2-1; 12 positions agree with TRBD2. The CDR3 length is 17 residues. Per germline, CDR1 SEHNR and CDR2 FQNEAQ (reference sequence). Trimming cost V 5 bases and J 7 bases; bases outside gene matches: 12. The CDR3 nucleotides read TGTGCCAGCAGCCCCTCTAACCTAGCGGGGGGGCCTAATGAGCAGTTCTTC. Its translation is CASSPSNLAGGPNEQFF.